The TCR beta chain described here comes from a study of T cells after yellow fever vaccination. The wider study: When fractions had low cell numbers, they were prepared with SMART-Seq v4 Ultra Low Input. Study outcomes and limitations: Reappearance after the booster was seen for most primary-vaccination clones, at 95% to 97% CD4 and 88% CD8. Abundant clonotypes from the bulk population could get into FACS-sorted repertoires as contaminants.

It was through 5'RACE template switching that TCR cDNA was made, with a universal primer site and UMIs added. One entry per CDR3 protein results from TCRdb running MiXCR on the 5' RACE reads. Of 500,000 to 650,000 distinct CDR3 sequences in the sample, around 16% were seen once. Of note for this clonotype: Its specificity is not known.

Deletions cut 0 bases from V and 2 bases from J, with 8 bases between. Germline V gene sequence: CDR1 MNHEY, CDR2 SVGAGI. The CDR3 is 14 amino acids. This clonotype originated in a man aged 18 to 29 who received the YFV17D yellow fever vaccine. The sample here was PBMCs, taken 4 to 6 days after the first yellow fever vaccination. This rearrangement joins TRBV6-5 to TRBJ2-7, with a tentative D call TRBD1 (5 bases). CDR3: CASSYSDRAYEQYF. Here the CDR3 DNA reads TGTGCCAGCAGTTACTCCGACAGAGCCTACGAGCAGTACTTC.